This T cell receptor beta chain was identified in a study of monozygotic twins with inflammatory bowel disease. With respect to this clonotype: Its specificity is unknown.

Through template switching, UMIs that included a 6-nucleotide sample barcode were added. Researchers put TCRalpha and TCRbeta cDNA through two nested PCRs lasting 16 and 9 cycles. Reprocessing the 5' RACE reads, TCRdb reports a single entry for every CDR3 protein and omits DNA. Seen in this sample are about 85,000 distinct CDR3 sequences; the ten most common clones hold around 7%. For every donor, one blood sample of approximately 2.6 ml was drawn. Regarding the study as a whole: Using the inverse Simpson index, IBD patients had lower TCRbeta diversity than healthy co-twins.

Germline loops: CDR1 SGHRS, CDR2 YFSETQ. The CDR3 is 16 residues long. Sample: blood. This chain connects TRBV5-1 to TRBJ2-2; TCRdb returns TRBD2, unconfirmable since there is no DNA. This clonotype was obtained from a human donor with ulcerative colitis or Crohn's disease, or a healthy co-twin of an affected twin (not recorded which). CDR3 sequence reads: CASSSRLAGVTGELFF.